Below are 16 T cell receptor beta chains sequenced from a single sample in a study of graft-versus-host responses after intestinal transplantation. Clones were sequenced by immunoSEQ multiplex PCR, and TCRdb holds only the in-frame ones, with some missing. The profile covers about 47,000 clones, with just under 95% appearing a single time and under 7.5% taken by the ten largest. The source was PBMCs, collected about 800 days after a first intestinal transplant, on the day of a second. The receptor source for this set is a human patient who received an intestinal transplant, so some T cells may come from the graft donor.

This rearrangement joins TRBV5-1 to TRBJ2-1; 7 nucleotides agree with TRBD1. This CDR3 comprises 13 residues. Germline V CDR1 and CDR2: SGHRS, YFSETQ. Trimming cost V 4 bases and J 7 bases; bases outside gene matches: 5. CDR3 protein: CASSKGQANEQFF. The CDR3 DNA follows: TGCGCCAGCAGCAAAGGACAGGCGAATGAGCAGTTCTTC.

The chain uses TRBV30 and TRBJ2-7; D gene uncertain. The CDR3 covers 11 residues. V shed 1 base and J shed 5 bases, with 6 bases lying between them. CDR1 GTSNPN and CDR2 SVGIG come from the germline V gene (reference sequence). The CDR3 loop is CAWSGVNEQYF. CDR3 nucleotide sequence: TGTGCCTGGAGTGGGGTGAACGAGCAGTACTTC.

V is TRBV9 and J is TRBJ2-7, with D possibly TRBD2 on 6 matching bases. This CDR3 spans 15 amino acids. CDR1 is SGDLS, CDR2 YYNGEE, per germline. V was trimmed by 3 bases and J by 4 bases, leaving 17 bases between them. CDR3 in DNA: TGTGCCAGCAGCGAAGGGGTAGCGGAAGGTTACGAGCAGTACTTC. Protein: CASSEGVAEGYEQYF.

The V gene is TRBV5-1, the J gene TRBJ1-5; D ambiguous. The V gene's germline CDR1 is SGHRS and CDR2 YFSETQ. The CDR3 sequence is 12 residues long. V was pared by 4 bases and J by 9 bases, with 11 bases between. In DNA form, the CDR3 reads TGCGCCAGCAGCAGCGGGGAGGGGCCCCAGCATTTT. As protein: CASSSGEGPQHF.

V and J are TRBV7-2 and TRBJ2-2, with 14 bases aligning to TRBD2. Trimming at V came to 5 bases and at J to 5 bases, leaving 10 bases not matched to a gene. In germline, CDR1 is SGHTA, CDR2 FQGNSA. This CDR3 contains 18 residues. CDR3 amino acids: CASSHGTSGSWGTGELFF. The CDR3 DNA reads as TGTGCCAGCAGCCATGGGACTAGCGGGAGTTGGGGGACCGGGGAGCTGTTTTTT.

The chain joins TRBV7-8 to TRBJ1-1; 8 bases line up with TRBD1. Germline lookup yields CDR1 SGHVS and CDR2 FQNEAQ. The CDR3 has 17 amino acids. Trimming at V came to 0 bases and at J to 1 base, leaving 7 bases not matched to a gene. CDR3 nucleotide sequence: TGTGCCAGCAGCTTAGCACCCGGGACAGGATGGAACACTGAAGCTTTCTTT. It yields the protein CASSLAPGTGWNTEAFF.

The rearrangement links TRBV5-1 to TRBJ2-7, with unresolved D. This CDR3 is 12 amino acids long. Deletions cut 5 bases from V and 3 bases from J, with 9 bases between. Looked up from germline, CDR1 is SGHRS and CDR2 is YFSETQ. The CDR3 sequence: CASSESGYEQYF. The CDR3 nucleotides read TGCGCCAGCAGTGAATCAGGCTACGAGCAGTACTTC.

This chain connects TRBV5-1 to TRBJ2-2, with 9 positions matching TRBD2. V shed 4 bases, J shed 0 bases, and the junction held 4 bases outside the gene matches. Per germline, CDR1 SGHRS and CDR2 YFSETQ. There are 16 residues in the CDR3. The CDR3 protein is CASSKGLAPNTGELFF. In DNA, the CDR3 is TGCGCCAGCAGCAAAGGACTAGCGCCGAACACCGGGGAGCTGTTTTTT.

The rearrangement uses TRBV6-5 and TRBJ2-5, with unresolved D. Trimming took 2 bases from V and 5 from J, leaving 6 bases between them. Germline CDR1 is MNHEY and CDR2 is SVGAGI. The CDR3 totals 12 residues. The CDR3 bases are TGTGCCAGCAGTTACGGTTCGGAGACCCAGTACTTC. It yields the protein CASSYGSETQYF.

In its sample, this clone was seen a few times. In nucleotides, the CDR3 is TGTGCCAGCCGGGACGGCGAAACAGATACGCAGTATTTT. Its translation is CASRDGETDTQYF. This sequence joins TRBV6-1 and TRBJ2-3; D may correspond to TRBD1 or TRBD2 (5 bases each). This CDR3 comprises 13 residues. The V gene's germline CDR1 is MNHNS and CDR2 SASEGT. V dropped 8 bases and J dropped 3 bases, with 12 bases sitting between them.

The chain couples TRBV5-1 to TRBJ1-2, with D hard to call. This CDR3 contains 14 residues. V was trimmed by 3 bases and J by 6 bases, leaving 15 bases between them. Germline CDR1 SGHRS, CDR2 YFSETQ. CDR3 region: CASSSRMDPDGYTF. CDR3 coding DNA: TGCGCCAGCAGCTCCCGTATGGACCCAGATGGCTACACCTTC.

This chain joins TRBV28 and TRBJ2-7, with 7 bases identical to TRBD2. J lost 3 bases, V lost 2 bases, and 7 bases had no gene match. CDR1 and CDR2 from the germline V gene are MDHEN and SYDVKM. The CDR3 length is 15 residues. CDR3 DNA sequence: TGTGCCAGCAGTTTACGAGGGAGGGCCTTCTACGAGCAGTACTTC. Translating gives CASSLRGRAFYEQYF.

The chain uses TRBV5-4 and TRBJ1-2, with no clear D. The V gene's germline CDR1 is SGHNT and CDR2 YYREEE (reference sequence). The V end was cut by 0 bases, the J end by 5 bases, with 11 bases between. The CDR3 is 14 residues long. The CDR3, as DNA: TGTGCCAGCAGCTTGGGGGGTTCGGAATATGGCTACACCTTC. Translation gives CASSLGGSEYGYTF.

The V gene is TRBV9, the J gene TRBJ2-5; tentative D call: TRBD1 (5 bases). In germline, CDR1 is SGDLS, CDR2 YYNGEE. This CDR3 region has 13 residues. V lost 0 bases and J 5 bases, leaving 8 bases between the germline ends. CDR3 loop: CASSVGRGETQYF. CDR3 in DNA: TGTGCCAGCAGCGTAGGAAGGGGCGAGACCCAGTACTTC. The complete variable domain, with remaining parts taken from reference TRBV9 and TRBJ2-5, reads DSGVTQTPKHLITATGQRVTLRCSPRSGDLSVYWYQQSLDQGLQFLIQYYNGEERAKGNILERFSAQQFPDLHSELNLSSLELGDSALYFCASSVGRGETQYFGPGTRLLVL.

V is TRBV30 and J is TRBJ1-2; TRBD1 is a possible D gene (5 bases). The CDR3 is 11 residues long. CDR1 is GTSNPN and CDR2 is SVGIG in the germline V gene (reference sequence). The CDR3 loop is CVDKSNYGYTF. The CDR3 nucleotides are TGTGTGGACAAATCTAACTATGGCTACACCTTC. Full variable domain (missing parts from reference TRBV30 and TRBJ1-2): SQTIHQWPATLVQPVGSPLSLECTVEGTSNPNLYWYRQAAGRGLQLLFYSVGIGQISSEVPQNLSASRPQDRQFILSSKKLLLSDSGFYLCVDKSNYGYTFGSGTRLTVV.

The V gene is TRBV20-1, the J gene TRBJ1-2, with a tentative D call TRBD1 (5 bases). This CDR3 is built from 10 residues. V lost 6 bases and J 8 bases, leaving 10 bases between the germline ends. Germline V gene sequence: CDR1 DFQATT, CDR2 SNEGSKA (reference sequence). The CDR3 region is CSAREGGYTF. In DNA, the CDR3 is TGCAGTGCCAGGGAGGGAGGCTACACCTTC.